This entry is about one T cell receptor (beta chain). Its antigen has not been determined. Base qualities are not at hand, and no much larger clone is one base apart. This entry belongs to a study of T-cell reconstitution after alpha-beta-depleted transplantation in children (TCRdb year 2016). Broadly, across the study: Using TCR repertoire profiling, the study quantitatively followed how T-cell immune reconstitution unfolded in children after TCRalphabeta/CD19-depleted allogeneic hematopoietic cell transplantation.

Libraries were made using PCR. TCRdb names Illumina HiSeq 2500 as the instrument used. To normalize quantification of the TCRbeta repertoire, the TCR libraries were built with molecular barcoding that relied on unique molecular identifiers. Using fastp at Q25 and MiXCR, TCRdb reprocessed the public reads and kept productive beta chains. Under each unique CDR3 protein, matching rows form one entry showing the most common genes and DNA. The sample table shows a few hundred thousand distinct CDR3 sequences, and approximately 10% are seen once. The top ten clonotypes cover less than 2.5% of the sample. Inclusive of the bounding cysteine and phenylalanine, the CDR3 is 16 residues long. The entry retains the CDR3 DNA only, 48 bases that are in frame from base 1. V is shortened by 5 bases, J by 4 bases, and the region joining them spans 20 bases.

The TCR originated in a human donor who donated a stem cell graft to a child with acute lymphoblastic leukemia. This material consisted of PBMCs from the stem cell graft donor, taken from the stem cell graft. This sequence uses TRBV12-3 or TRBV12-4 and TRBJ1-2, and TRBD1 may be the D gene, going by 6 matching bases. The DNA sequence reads TGTGCCAGCAGTCCCCCCGCGGGGGCTGGGGGCTATGGCTACACCTTC. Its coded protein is CASSPPAGAGGYGYTF.